This T cell receptor (beta chain) originates from a study of shared clonotypes between healthy human individuals. Looking at the study overall: Each donor contributed plates that comprised three CD4 naive, three CD4 memory, two CD8 naive and one CD8 memory. Study results and caveats: When naive CD4 clonotypes were compared across a handful of donors, 4% to 6.5% were shared.

Selected positively for CCR7 and CD45RO-negative, naive CD8 cells excluded terminally differentiated effector memory CD45RA+ cells. V shed 6 bases and J shed 6 bases, with 11 bases lying between them. CDR3 size: 13 residues. CDR1 is MNHEY and CDR2 is SMNVEV in the germline V gene (reference sequence). As for this clone: The target antigen is unknown.

Measured with immunoSEQ multiplex PCR; TCRdb has only the in-frame clones, and not every one. The sample contains fewer than 1 million clones, about 97% of which appear only once. This clonotype originated in a man under 40 in good health. Source material: naive CD8+ T cells sorted from blood. The rearrangement joins TRBV27 to TRBJ2-2; unclear D gene. Here the CDR3 DNA reads TGTGCCAGCAGGGTGACTCAATCCGGGGAGCTGTTTTTT. Translated: CASRVTQSGELFF.